The present TCR beta chain was sequenced within a study of vaccination and CD4 T cells after COVID-19. Cultured CD4+ T cell DNA was sequenced using the Oncomine TCR Beta short-read assay. TCRdb passed the PCR reads through MiXCR, listing each CDR3 protein once. The sample includes over 10,000 distinct CDR3 sequences, around two fifths of them seen just once. Treatment described: approximately 11-day PBMC culture with coronavirus spike peptide pools or control peptides (ViraFEST assay). The positive PCR dates, which preceded the US Alpha, Beta and Delta variants, fell between March and December 2020. This clonotype was seen more than once but under ten times. What it recognizes is unknown. Germline-derived CDR1 and CDR2 are SGHDT and YYEEEE. This CDR3 is built from 13 residues. Trimming took off 2 bases at V and 1 base at J, with 7 bases between the two ends.

V and J are TRBV5-6 and TRBJ2-7, with TRBD2 as a possible D gene (5 bases). What was sequenced was CD4+ T cells from blood, cultured in vitro. The sequence came from a human donor who had recovered from COVID-19. The CDR3 sequence is CASSFSGSYEQYF. CDR3 nucleotides: TGTGCCAGCAGCTTCTCGGGGTCCTACGAGCAGTACTTC.